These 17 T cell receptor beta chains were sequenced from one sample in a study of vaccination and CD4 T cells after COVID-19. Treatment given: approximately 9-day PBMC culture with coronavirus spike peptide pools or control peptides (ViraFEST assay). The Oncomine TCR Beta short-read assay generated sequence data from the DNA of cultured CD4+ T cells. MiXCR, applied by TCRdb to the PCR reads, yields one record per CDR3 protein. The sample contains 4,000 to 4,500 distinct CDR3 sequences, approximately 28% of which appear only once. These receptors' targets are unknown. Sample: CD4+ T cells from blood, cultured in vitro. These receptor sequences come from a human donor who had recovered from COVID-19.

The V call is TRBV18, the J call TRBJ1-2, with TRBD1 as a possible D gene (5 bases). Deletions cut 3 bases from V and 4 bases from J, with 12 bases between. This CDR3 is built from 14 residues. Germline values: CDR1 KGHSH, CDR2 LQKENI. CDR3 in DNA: TGTGCCAGCTCACCCACGCAGGGAGGCTATGGCTACACCTTC. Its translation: CASSPTQGGYGYTF.

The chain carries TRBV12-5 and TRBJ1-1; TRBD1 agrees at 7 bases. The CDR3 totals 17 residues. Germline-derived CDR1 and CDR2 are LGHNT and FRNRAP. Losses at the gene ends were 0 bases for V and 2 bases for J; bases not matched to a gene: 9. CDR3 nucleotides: TGTGCTAGTGGTTTGGTAATCGGGGACAGATTTAACACTGAAGCTTTCTTT. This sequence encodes CASGLVIGDRFNTEAFF.

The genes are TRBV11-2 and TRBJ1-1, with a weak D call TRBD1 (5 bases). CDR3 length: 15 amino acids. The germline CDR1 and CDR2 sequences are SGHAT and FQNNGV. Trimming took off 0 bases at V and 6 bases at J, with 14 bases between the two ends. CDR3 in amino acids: CASSLESRDRAEAFF. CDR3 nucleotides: TGTGCCAGCAGCTTAGAAAGCAGGGACCGGGCTGAAGCTTTCTTT.

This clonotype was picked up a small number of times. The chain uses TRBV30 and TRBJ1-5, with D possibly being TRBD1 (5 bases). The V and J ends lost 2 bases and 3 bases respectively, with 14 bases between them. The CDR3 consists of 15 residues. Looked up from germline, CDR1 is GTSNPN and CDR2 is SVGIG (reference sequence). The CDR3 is CAWSKGQGSNQPQHF. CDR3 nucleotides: TGTGCCTGGAGTAAGGGCCAGGGCTCCAATCAGCCCCAGCATTTT. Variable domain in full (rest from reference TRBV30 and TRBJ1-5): SQTIHQWPATLVQPVGSPLSLECTVEGTSNPNLYWYRQAAGRGLQLLFYSVGIGQISSEVPQNLSASRPQDRQFILSSKKLLLSDSGFYLCAWSKGQGSNQPQHFGDGTRLSIL.

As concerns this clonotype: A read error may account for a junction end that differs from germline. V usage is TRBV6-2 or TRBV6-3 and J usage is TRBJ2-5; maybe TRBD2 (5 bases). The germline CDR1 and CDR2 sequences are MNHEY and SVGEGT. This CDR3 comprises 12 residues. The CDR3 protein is CASSPVEETQCF. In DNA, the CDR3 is TGTGCCAGCAGTCCCGTGGAGGAGACCCAGTGCTTC.

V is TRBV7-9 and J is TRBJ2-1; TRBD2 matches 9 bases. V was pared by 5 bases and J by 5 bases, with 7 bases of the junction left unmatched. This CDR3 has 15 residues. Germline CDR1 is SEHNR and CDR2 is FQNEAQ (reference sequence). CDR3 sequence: CASSLSGGLNNEQFF. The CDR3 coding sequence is TGTGCCAGCAGCCTAAGCGGGGGGCTAAACAATGAGCAGTTCTTC.

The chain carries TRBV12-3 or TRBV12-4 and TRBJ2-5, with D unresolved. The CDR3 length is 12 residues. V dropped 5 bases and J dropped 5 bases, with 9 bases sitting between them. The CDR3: CASSLILETQYF. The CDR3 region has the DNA TGTGCCAGCAGTCTAATACTCGAGACCCAGTACTTC.

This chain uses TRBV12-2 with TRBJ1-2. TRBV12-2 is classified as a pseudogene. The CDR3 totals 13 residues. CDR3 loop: CASHLRYTNGYTF. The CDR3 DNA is TGTGCAAGTCACTTGCGTTACACCAATGGCTACACCTTC.

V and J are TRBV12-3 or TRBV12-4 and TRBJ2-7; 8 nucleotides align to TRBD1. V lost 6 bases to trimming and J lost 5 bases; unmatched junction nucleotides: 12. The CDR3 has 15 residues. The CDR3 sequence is CASSLVLDRDDEQYF. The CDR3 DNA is TGTGCCAGCAGCCTGGTTCTGGACAGGGACGACGAGCAGTACTTC.

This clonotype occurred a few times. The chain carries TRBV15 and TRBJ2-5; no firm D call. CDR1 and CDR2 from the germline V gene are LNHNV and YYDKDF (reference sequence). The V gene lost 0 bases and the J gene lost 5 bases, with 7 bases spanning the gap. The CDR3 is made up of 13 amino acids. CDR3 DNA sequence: TGTGCCACCAGCAGAGATCAGACCGAGACCCAGTACTTC. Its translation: CATSRDQTETQYF.

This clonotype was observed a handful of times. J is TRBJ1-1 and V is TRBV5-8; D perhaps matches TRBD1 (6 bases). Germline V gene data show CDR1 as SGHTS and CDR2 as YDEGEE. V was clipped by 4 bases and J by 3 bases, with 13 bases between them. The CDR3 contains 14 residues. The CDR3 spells CASSPGAQDTEAFF. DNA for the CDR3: TGTGCCAGCAGCCCAGGGGCGCAGGACACTGAAGCTTTCTTT.

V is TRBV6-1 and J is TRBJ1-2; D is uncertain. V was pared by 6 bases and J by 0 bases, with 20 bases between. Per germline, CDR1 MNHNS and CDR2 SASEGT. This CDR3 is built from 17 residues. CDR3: CASSPRWTELANYGYTF. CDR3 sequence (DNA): TGTGCCAGCAGCCCAAGATGGACGGAGTTAGCTAACTATGGCTACACCTTC.

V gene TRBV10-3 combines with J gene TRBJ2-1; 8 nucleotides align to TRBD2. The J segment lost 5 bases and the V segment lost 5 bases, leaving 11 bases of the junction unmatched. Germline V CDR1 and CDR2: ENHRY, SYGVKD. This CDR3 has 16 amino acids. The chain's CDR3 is CAISLFGAGGDNEQFF. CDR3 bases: TGTGCCATCAGTCTCTTCGGCGCGGGGGGTGACAATGAGCAGTTCTTC.

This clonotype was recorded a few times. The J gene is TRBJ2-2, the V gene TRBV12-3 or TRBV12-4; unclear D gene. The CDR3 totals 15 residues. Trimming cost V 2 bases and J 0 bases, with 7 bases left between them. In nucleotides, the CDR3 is TGTGCCAGCAGTTTAAGCGCTCCGAACACCGGGGAGCTGTTTTTT. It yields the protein CASSLSAPNTGELFF.

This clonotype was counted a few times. CDR3 nucleotides: TGTGCCTGGAATACCCGTGGAGGGGCTGGACAGCCCCAGCATTTT. It encodes CAWNTRGGAGQPQHF. The chain uses TRBV30 and TRBJ1-5, with D possibly TRBD1 on 5 matching bases. Germline assignment: CDR1 GTSNPN and CDR2 SVGIG (reference sequence). The ends were cut back, 4 bases at V and 7 bases at J, with 20 bases in the middle. The CDR3 has 15 residues.

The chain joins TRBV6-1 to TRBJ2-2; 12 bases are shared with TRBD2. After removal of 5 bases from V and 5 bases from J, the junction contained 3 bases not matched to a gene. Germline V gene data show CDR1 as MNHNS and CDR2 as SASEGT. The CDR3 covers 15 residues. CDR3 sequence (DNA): TGTGCCAGCAGTCCGGGACTAGCGGGTACCGGGGAGCTGTTTTTT. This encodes CASSPGLAGTGELFF.

CDR3 sequence reads: CASSPQGATDTQYF. The CDR3 region has the DNA TGTGCCAGCAGTCCTCAAGGGGCCACAGATACGCAGTATTTT. The chain couples TRBV28 to TRBJ2-3, with TRBD1 as a possible D gene (5 bases). CDR1 MDHEN and CDR2 SYDVKM come from the germline V gene. The CDR3 sequence is 14 residues long. The V gene lost 5 bases and the J gene lost 2 bases, with 11 bases spanning the gap.